Below are 16 T cell receptor beta chains sequenced from a single sample in a study of T cells in Graves' hyperthyroidism and ophthalmopathy. RNA transcripts yielded amplified TCR beta CDR3 regions. The HTBI primer set drove a first-round RT-PCR of the TCR CDR3. MiXCR, run by TCRdb on the multiplex PCR reads, gives a single entry per CDR3 protein. The table lists roughly 650,000 distinct CDR3 sequences, approximately 16% of them singletons. Material for sequencing was blood. All receptors come from a woman between 40 and 50 years old with Graves' ophthalmopathy.

This clonotype showed up many times. The chain carries TRBV6-1 and TRBJ1-1, with TRBD1 matching over 7 bases. This CDR3 is 15 amino acids long. Germline CDR1 reads MNHNS; CDR2 reads SASEGT. V dropped 5 bases and J dropped 8; count of bases not matched to a gene: 14. In nucleotides, the CDR3 is TGTGCCAGCAGTACCCAACTCAGGGGGACCGAAGAAGCTTTCTTT. Translated: CASSTQLRGTEEAFF.

A remark on this clonotype: The junction differs from germline at one of its ends, possibly a read error. This chain links TRBV12-3 or TRBV12-4 with TRBJ1-1; D uncertain. The CDR3 runs 14 residues. Here the CDR3 reads CTSSLTDGNTEAFF. CDR3 bases: TGTACCAGCAGTTTGACGGACGGGAACACTGAAGCTTTCTTT.

This clonotype has a handful of counts. The DNA for the CDR3 is TGTGCCAGCAGACCCGGACGGGGTACGCAGTATTTT. It codes for CASRPGRGTQYF. V usage is TRBV3-1 and J usage is TRBJ2-3; possible D gene TRBD2, 5 bases. Trimming took off 6 bases at V and 8 bases at J, with 12 bases between the two ends. The CDR3 contains 12 residues. The germline V gene encodes CDR1 LGHDT and CDR2 YNNKEL (reference sequence).

In this sample, this clonotype turned up many times. This chain links TRBV3-1 with TRBJ1-3; a weak D match, TRBD1 (6 bases). V shed 2 bases and J shed 0 bases, with 11 bases lying between them. The length of the CDR3 is 16 residues. Germline lookup yields CDR1 LGHDT and CDR2 YNNKEL (reference sequence). For the CDR3, the DNA is TGTGCCAGCAGCCAAAGGTCCAGGGGCTCTGGAAACACCATATATTTT. Protein: CASSQRSRGSGNTIYF.

The table lists this clonotype with a few counts. CDR3 region: CAWSFTSGQTQYF. DNA for the CDR3: TGTGCCTGGAGTTTCACTAGCGGACAGACCCAGTACTTC. The chain is built from TRBV30 and TRBJ2-5, with 8 bases lining up with TRBD2. Germline CDR1 GTSNPN, CDR2 SVGIG (reference sequence). V shed 2 bases, J shed 6 bases, and the junction held 5 bases outside the gene matches. This CDR3 spans 13 amino acids. Based on the CDR3 plus reference TRBV30 and TRBJ2-5, the full variable domain is SQTIHQWPATLVQPVGSPLSLECTVEGTSNPNLYWYRQAAGRGLQLLFYSVGIGQISSEVPQNLSASRPQDRQFILSSKKLLLSDSGFYLCAWSFTSGQTQYFGPGTRLLVL.

The chain combines TRBV20-1 with TRBJ2-5, with 10 positions matching TRBD2. CDR1 DFQATT and CDR2 SNEGSKA come from the germline V gene (reference sequence). The ends lost 3 bases at V and 2 bases at J; junction bases unmatched: 6. The CDR3 is 15 amino acids. CDR3: CSASIASGRQETQYF. For the CDR3, the DNA is TGCAGTGCTAGTATAGCTAGCGGGAGACAAGAGACCCAGTACTTC.

This clonotype was counted at least ten times. V is TRBV18 and J is TRBJ2-3; 11 nucleotides match TRBD2. CDR1 KGHSH and CDR2 LQKENI come from the germline V gene. The CDR3 is 14 amino acids. The trim removed 2 bases at V and 7 bases at J, leaving 2 bases unmatched. In DNA form, the CDR3 reads TGTGCCAGCTCACCAACTAGCGGGAGCAATACGCAGTATTTT. It is translated as CASSPTSGSNTQYF. The whole variable domain, filled in from reference TRBV18 and TRBJ2-3, reads NAGVMQNPRHLVRRRGQEARLRCSPMKGHSHVYWYRQLPEEGLKFMVYLQKENIIDESGMPKERFSAEFPKEGPSILRIQQVVRGDSAAYFCASSPTSGSNTQYFGPGTRLTVL.

This rearrangement joins TRBV14 to TRBJ1-1; D perhaps matches TRBD1 (6 bases). CDR1 SGHDN and CDR2 FVKESK come from the germline V gene. The V end lost 2 bases, the J end lost 3 bases, and 13 bases lay between the germline ends. The CDR3 has 15 amino acids. The CDR3: CASSQWGAGDTEAFF. The CDR3 DNA reads TGTGCCAGCAGCCAATGGGGGGCCGGGGACACTGAAGCTTTCTTT.

The chain links TRBV19 to TRBJ1-5, with TRBD1 as a possible D gene (5 bases). V was shortened by 5 bases and J by 0 bases, with 14 bases between the two germline ends. Germline V gene sequence: CDR1 LNHDA, CDR2 SQIVND (reference sequence). The CDR3 totals 16 residues. The CDR3 DNA sequence: TGTGCCAGTAGTCCCCAACCGACAGTTAGCAATCAGCCCCAGCATTTT. Its translation: CASSPQPTVSNQPQHF.

This clonotype was detected ten times or more. The chain recombines TRBV5-1 with TRBJ2-3, with D maybe TRBD1 (6 bases). Trimming removed 2 bases at V and 4 bases at J, with 11 bases between. The CDR3 consists of 14 residues. Germline V gives CDR1 SGHRS, CDR2 YFSETQ. CDR3 in amino acids: CASSLPGDPDTQYF. The CDR3 DNA is TGCGCCAGCAGCTTACCAGGGGATCCAGATACGCAGTATTTT.

Ten or more counts support this clonotype. The CDR3 reads CASSSGGATDTQYF. CDR3 DNA: TGTGCCAGCAGTTCAGGGGGAGCCACGGATACGCAGTATTTT. The gene calls are TRBV28 and TRBJ2-3; 7 nucleotides match TRBD1. The CDR3 extends over 14 amino acids. Germline CDR1 is MDHEN and CDR2 is SYDVKM. The trim removed 4 bases at V and 6 bases at J, leaving 7 bases unmatched.

The CDR3 reads CASSLGLQPYGYTF. CDR3 nucleotides: TGTGCCAGCAGCTTAGGACTCCAGCCATATGGCTACACCTTC. The chain has TRBV7-6 and TRBJ1-2; D is unresolved. V was shortened by 1 base and J by 5 bases, with 11 bases between the two germline ends. The CDR3 contains 14 residues. Germline V gene data show CDR1 as SGHVS and CDR2 as FNYEAQ.

This clonotype has just a few counts. The rearrangement links TRBV28 to TRBJ2-7; D uncertain. The CDR3 totals 12 residues. Germline V gives CDR1 MDHEN, CDR2 SYDVKM. Trimming cost V 3 bases and J 5 bases, with 8 bases left between them. The CDR3 here is CASSFLDHEQYF. CDR3 sequence (DNA): TGTGCCAGCAGTTTTCTGGACCACGAGCAGTACTTC. The full variable domain, rest sourced from reference TRBV28 and TRBJ2-7, is DVKVTQSSRYLVKRTGEKVFLECVQDMDHENMFWYRQDPGLGLRLIYFSYDVKMKEKGDIPEGYSVSREKKERFSLILESASTNQTSMYLCASSFLDHEQYFGPGTRLTVT.

This CDR3 reads CASRGSPVTPEAFF. The CDR3 coding sequence is TGTGCCAGCAGGGGGTCGCCTGTTACCCCTGAAGCTTTCTTT. The gene calls are TRBV12-3 or TRBV12-4 and TRBJ1-1, with D hard to call. Trimming shortened V by 6 bases and J by 6 bases, and 17 bases separated the two germline ends. This CDR3 is built from 14 residues.

This clonotype was recorded many times. This sequence joins TRBV7-2 and TRBJ2-7; D call uncertain. Trimming removed 6 bases at V and 1 base at J, with 10 bases between. The CDR3 loop spans 13 amino acids. Per the germline V gene, CDR1 is SGHTA and CDR2 is FQGNSA. The CDR3 DNA sequence: TGTGCCAGCAGGACCATAGGATCCTACGAGCAGTACTTC. It codes for CASRTIGSYEQYF. The entire variable domain, with the rest obtained from reference TRBV7-2 and TRBJ2-7, is as follows: GAGVSQSPSNKVTEKGKDVELRCDPISGHTALYWYRQSLGQGLEFLIYFQGNSAPDKSGLPSDRFSAERTGGSVSTLTIQRTQQEDSAVYLCASRTIGSYEQYFGPGTRLTVT.

The CDR3 here is CASSVAGSRTGELFF. The CDR3 DNA is TGTGCCAGCAGCGTAGCCGGGAGTCGGACCGGGGAGCTGTTTTTT. V usage is TRBV9 and J usage is TRBJ2-2, with D possibly TRBD2 on 6 matching bases. The CDR3 extends over 15 amino acids. Germline lookup yields CDR1 SGDLS and CDR2 YYNGEE. Trimming cost V 0 bases and J 5 bases, with 11 bases left between them. The variable domain in full, with the rest retrieved from reference TRBV9 and TRBJ2-2, is DSGVTQTPKHLITATGQRVTLRCSPRSGDLSVYWYQQSLDQGLQFLIQYYNGEERAKGNILERFSAQQFPDLHSELNLSSLELGDSALYFCASSVAGSRTGELFFGEGSRLTVL.